These 3 T cell receptor beta chains share one sample of origin, sequenced in a study of cytotoxic CD8 clonotypes in ibrutinib-treated CLL. Assay: immunoSEQ multiplex PCR; the TCRdb copy retains only in-frame clones and omits some. The data hold 200,000 to 250,000 clones, with around 75% observed a single time. Sequenced here: PBMCs, sampled after 12 months of ibrutinib treatment. These receptors all come from a human donor with chronic lymphocytic leukemia.

The chain is built from TRBV29-1 and TRBJ2-1; 10 bases match TRBD1. V lost 4 bases to trimming and J lost 6 bases; unmatched junction nucleotides: 3. Germline V lookup: CDR1 SQVTM, CDR2 ANQGSEA. This CDR3 contains 13 residues. The CDR3 sequence: CSVGQGASNEQFF. CDR3 nucleotide sequence: TGCAGCGTTGGACAGGGGGCATCCAATGAGCAGTTCTTC.

This clone was seen only a few times. The rearrangement uses TRBV7-8 and TRBJ2-1, with 8 positions matching TRBD2. This CDR3 is 16 amino acids long. J was trimmed by 10 bases and V by 5 bases; bases with no gene match: 16. Germline assignment: CDR1 SGHVS and CDR2 FQNEAQ. The CDR3 spells CASSKRPGGTSQEQFF. CDR3 sequence (DNA): TGTGCCAGCAGCAAAAGACCGGGGGGGACTAGTCAGGAGCAGTTCTTC.

This clone turned up a few times. J is TRBJ2-7 and V is TRBV28, with D unresolved. Per germline, CDR1 MDHEN and CDR2 SYDVKM. With 6 bases removed from V and 5 bases from J, the gap between germline ends came to 23 bases. The CDR3 has 16 residues. Written as DNA, the CDR3 is TGTGCCAGCAGGACGGCCCCCGGCGGACCGCTGAACGAGCAGTACTTC. It encodes CASRTAPGGPLNEQYF.